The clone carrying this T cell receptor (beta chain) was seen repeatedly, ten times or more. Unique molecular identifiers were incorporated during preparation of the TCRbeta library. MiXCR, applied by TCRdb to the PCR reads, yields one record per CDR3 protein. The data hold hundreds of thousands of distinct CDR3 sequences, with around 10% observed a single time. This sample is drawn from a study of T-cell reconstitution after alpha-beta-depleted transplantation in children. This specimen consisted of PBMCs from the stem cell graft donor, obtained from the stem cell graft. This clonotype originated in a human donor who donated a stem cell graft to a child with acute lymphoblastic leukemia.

The CDR3 spells CATSRDQLAGAETQYF. In nucleotides, the CDR3 is TGTGCCACCAGCAGAGATCAACTAGCGGGGGCAGAGACCCAGTACTTC. The rearrangement joins TRBV15 to TRBJ2-5; 11 bases match TRBD2. V lost 0 bases to trimming and J lost 4 bases; unmatched junction nucleotides: 4. This CDR3 contains 16 residues. The V gene's germline CDR1 is LNHNV and CDR2 YYDKDF (reference sequence).